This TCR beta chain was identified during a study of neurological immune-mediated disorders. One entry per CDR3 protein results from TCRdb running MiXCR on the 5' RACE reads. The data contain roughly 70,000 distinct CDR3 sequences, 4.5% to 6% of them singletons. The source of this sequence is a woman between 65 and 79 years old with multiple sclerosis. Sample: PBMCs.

The CDR3 reads CAIGKGDSNQPQHF. The CDR3 DNA is TGTGCCATTGGGAAAGGGGATAGCAATCAGCCCCAGCATTTT. This chain links TRBV10-3 with TRBJ1-5; a possible D gene is TRBD1 (5 bases). The V and J ends lost 9 bases and 0 bases respectively, with 12 bases between them. Germline V gives CDR1 ENHRY, CDR2 SYGVKD. This CDR3 is 14 amino acids long.